This T cell receptor beta chain came from a study of vaccination and CD4 T cells after COVID-19. Study observations and caveats: Median SARS-CoV-2-reactive clonotypes rose from approximately 21 to 40, not significantly.

Worth noting for this clonotype: What it recognizes is unknown.

Scientists ran DNA taken from cultured CD4+ T cells through the Oncomine TCR Beta short-read assay for sequencing. TCRdb reprocessed the PCR reads via MiXCR and lists one record per CDR3 protein. Found here are 20,000 to 25,000 distinct CDR3 sequences, 40% to 50% of them singletons; the top ten hold about 18%. CDR1 is MNHEY, CDR2 SVGAGI, per germline. This CDR3 contains 15 residues. Unmatched junction bases numbered 3, after V lost 2 bases and J lost 10 bases. Treatment indicated: approximately 9-day PBMC culture with coronavirus spike peptide pools or control peptides (ViraFEST assay). Sequences were derived from CD4+ T cells from blood, cultured in vitro, sampled before SARS-CoV-2 vaccination. This TCR was recovered from a human donor who received a COVID-19 vaccine. This chain links TRBV6-5 with TRBJ2-1; TRBD2 matches 15 bases. The CDR3 sequence: CASSYDGTSGGEQFF. CDR3 DNA sequence: TGTGCCAGCAGTTACGACGGGACTAGCGGGGGGGAGCAGTTCTTC.